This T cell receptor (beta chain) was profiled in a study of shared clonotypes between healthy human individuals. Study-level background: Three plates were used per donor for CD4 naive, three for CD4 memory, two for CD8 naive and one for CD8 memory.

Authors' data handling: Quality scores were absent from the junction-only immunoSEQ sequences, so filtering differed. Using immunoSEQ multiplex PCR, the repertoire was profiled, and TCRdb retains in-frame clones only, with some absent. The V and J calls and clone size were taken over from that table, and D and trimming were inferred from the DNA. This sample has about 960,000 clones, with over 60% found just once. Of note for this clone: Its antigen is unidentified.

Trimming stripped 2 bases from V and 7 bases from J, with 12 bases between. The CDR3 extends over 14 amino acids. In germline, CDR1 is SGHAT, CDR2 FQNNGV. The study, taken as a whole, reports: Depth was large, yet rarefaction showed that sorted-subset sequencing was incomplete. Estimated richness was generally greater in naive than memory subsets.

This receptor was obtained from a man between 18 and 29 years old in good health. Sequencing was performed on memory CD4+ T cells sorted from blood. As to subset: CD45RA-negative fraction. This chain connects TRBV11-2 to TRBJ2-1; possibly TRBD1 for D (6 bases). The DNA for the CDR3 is TGTGCCAGCAGCTTATGGGGGCAGGCAAATGAGCAGTTCTTC. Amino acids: CASSLWGQANEQFF.